This T cell receptor (beta chain) is drawn from a study of OX40 agonist ivuxolimab in advanced cancers. General study findings and limits: The study found among the lowest clonal expansion in partial responders at 0.1-3.0 mg/kg. CD8+ T cells (on average) carried more expanded clones than CD4+ T cells. Blood T cells, both CD4+ and CD8+, expanded clonally by week 6 at 0.1 to 3.0 mg/kg. Nonresponders included some who also had low normalized T-cell clonal expansion.

The method was immunoSEQ multiplex PCR; TCRdb's version includes in-frame clones alone and lacks a portion of them. The sample lists 60,000 to 75,000 clones, approximately 91% seen once, with around 4.2% in the top ten. V lost 5 bases and J 5 bases, leaving 22 bases between the germline ends. Germline CDR1 MNHEY, CDR2 SMNVEV (reference sequence). The CDR3 spans 17 residues. This clone appeared a single time. What it recognizes is unknown. The sample here was CD4+ or CD8+ T cells sorted from blood, taken in a trial of the OX40 agonist ivuxolimab. The sequence was obtained from an adult with an advanced solid tumor such as melanoma, head and neck, liver or kidney cancer. The V call is TRBV27, the J call TRBJ2-1; D is ambiguous. The CDR3 loop is CASSHPTGPYMNNEQFF. The CDR3 coding sequence is TGTGCCAGCAGTCACCCGACGGGCCCCTATATGAACAATGAGCAGTTCTTC.